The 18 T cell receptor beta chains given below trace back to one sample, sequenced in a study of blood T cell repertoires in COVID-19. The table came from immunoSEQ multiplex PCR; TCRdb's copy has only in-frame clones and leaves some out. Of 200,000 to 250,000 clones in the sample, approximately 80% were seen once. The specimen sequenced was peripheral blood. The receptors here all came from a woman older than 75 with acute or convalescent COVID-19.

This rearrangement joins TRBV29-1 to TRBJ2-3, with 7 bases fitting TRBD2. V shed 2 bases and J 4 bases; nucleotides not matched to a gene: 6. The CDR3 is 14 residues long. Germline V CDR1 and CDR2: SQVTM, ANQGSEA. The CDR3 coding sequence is TGCAGCGTTGAATCTTTGGGGGGGTCAGATACGCAGTATTTT. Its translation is CSVESLGGSDTQYF.

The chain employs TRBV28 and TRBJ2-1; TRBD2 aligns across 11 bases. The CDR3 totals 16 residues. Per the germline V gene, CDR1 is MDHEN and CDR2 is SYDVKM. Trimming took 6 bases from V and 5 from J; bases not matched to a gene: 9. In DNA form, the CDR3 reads TGTGCCAGCAGGATAGCGGGAGGGGTTATTGACAATGAGCAGTTCTTC. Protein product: CASRIAGGVIDNEQFF.

Written as DNA, the CDR3 is TGCGCCAGCAGCTTGGTGGACTCTGGCACAGATACGCAGTATTTT. This codes for CASSLVDSGTDTQYF. V gene TRBV5-1 combines with J gene TRBJ2-3; perhaps TRBD2 as D (5 bases). With 0 bases removed from V and 1 base from J, the gap between germline ends came to 9 bases. This CDR3 has 15 residues. Germline CDR1 is SGHRS and CDR2 is YFSETQ.

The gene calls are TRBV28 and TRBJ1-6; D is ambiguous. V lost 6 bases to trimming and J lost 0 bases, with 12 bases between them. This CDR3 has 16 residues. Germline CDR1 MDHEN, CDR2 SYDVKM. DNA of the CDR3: TGTGCCAGCAGCCCTCCGCCGAGCTCCTATAATTCACCCCTCCACTTT. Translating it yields CASSPPPSSYNSPLHF.

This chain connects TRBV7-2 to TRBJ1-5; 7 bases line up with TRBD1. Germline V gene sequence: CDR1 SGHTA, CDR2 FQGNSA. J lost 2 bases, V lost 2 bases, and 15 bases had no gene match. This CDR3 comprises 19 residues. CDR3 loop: CASSLSRQGELRGNQPQHF. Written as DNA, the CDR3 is TGTGCCAGCAGCTTAAGTCGGCAGGGGGAGCTTAGGGGCAATCAGCCCCAGCATTTT.

This chain's CDR3 is CASTKEGTGETNYGYTF. The CDR3 DNA reads as TGTGCCAGCACTAAGGAAGGGACAGGGGAGACTAACTATGGCTACACCTTC. The chain joins TRBV2 to TRBJ1-2; 10 bases align to TRBD1. CDR1 is SNHLY and CDR2 is FYNNEI in the germline V gene. The CDR3 is 17 amino acids. J gave up 0 bases and V 7 bases, and 11 bases lay outside the gene matches.

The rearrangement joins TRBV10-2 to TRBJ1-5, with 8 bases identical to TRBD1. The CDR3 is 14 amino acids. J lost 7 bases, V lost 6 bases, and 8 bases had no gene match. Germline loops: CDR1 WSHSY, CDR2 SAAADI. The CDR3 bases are TGCGCCAGCAGGACAGGGGATCAGTGGCAGCCCCAGCATTTT. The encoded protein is CASRTGDQWQPQHF.

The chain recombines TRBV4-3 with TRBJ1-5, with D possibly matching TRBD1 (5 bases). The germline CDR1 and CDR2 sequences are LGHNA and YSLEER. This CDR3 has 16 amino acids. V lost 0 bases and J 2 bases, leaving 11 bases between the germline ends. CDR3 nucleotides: TGCGCCAGCAGCCAAGATTGGGGGGTCGGCAATCAGCCCCAGCATTTT. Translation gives CASSQDWGVGNQPQHF.

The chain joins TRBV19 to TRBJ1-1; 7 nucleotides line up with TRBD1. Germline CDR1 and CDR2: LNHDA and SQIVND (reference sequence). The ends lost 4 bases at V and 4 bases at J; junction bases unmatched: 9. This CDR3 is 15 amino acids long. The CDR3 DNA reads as TGTGCCAGTAGTACCAGACAGGGATGGGGCACTGAAGCTTTCTTT. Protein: CASSTRQGWGTEAFF. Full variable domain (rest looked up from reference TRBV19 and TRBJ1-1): DGGITQSPKYLFRKEGQNVTLSCEQNLNHDAMYWYRQDPGQGLRLIYYSQIVNDFQKGDIAEGYSVSREKKESFPLTVTSAQKNPTAFYLCASSTRQGWGTEAFFGQGTRLTVV.

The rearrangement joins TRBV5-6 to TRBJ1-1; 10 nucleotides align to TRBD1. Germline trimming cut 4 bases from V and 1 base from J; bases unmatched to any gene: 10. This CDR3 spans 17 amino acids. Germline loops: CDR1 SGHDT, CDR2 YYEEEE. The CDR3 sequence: CASSHDRGLGRNTEAFF. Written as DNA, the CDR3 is TGTGCCAGCAGCCACGACAGGGGGCTAGGGAGGAACACTGAAGCTTTCTTT.

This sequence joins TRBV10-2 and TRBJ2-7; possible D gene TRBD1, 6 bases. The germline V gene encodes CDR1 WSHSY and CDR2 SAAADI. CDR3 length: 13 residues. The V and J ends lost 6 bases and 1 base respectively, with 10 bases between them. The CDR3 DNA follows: TGCGCCAGCAGGCAGGGGATATCCTACGAGCAGTACTTC. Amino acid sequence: CASRQGISYEQYF.

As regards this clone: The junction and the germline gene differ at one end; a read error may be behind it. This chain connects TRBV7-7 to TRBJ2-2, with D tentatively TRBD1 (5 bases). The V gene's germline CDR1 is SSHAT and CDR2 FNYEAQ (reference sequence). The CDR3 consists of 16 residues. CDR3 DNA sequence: TGTGCTAGCAGCTTGTCGACAGTCCCGAACACCGGGGAGCTGTTTTTT. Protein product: CASSLSTVPNTGELFF.

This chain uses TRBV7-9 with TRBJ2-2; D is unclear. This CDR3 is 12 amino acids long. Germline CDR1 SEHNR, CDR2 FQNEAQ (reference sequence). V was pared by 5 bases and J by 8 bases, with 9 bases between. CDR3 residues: CASSRNGGELFF. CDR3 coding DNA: TGTGCCAGCAGCCGAAACGGGGGGGAGCTGTTTTTT.

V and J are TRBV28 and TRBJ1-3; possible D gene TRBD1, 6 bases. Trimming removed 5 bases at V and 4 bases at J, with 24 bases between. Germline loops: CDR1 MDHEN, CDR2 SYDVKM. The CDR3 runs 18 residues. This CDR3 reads CASSPTHLTTGLGNTIYF. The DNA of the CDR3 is TGTGCCAGCAGTCCGACACACTTGACGACAGGTTTAGGAAACACCATATATTTT.

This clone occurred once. The CDR3 DNA reads as TGTGCCTCATACCGCAGGGGGAACACTGAAGCTTTCTTT. Its protein product is CASYRRGNTEAFF. V is TRBV30 and J is TRBJ1-1; possible D gene TRBD1, 6 bases. V lost 7 bases and J 1 base, leaving 13 bases between the germline ends. Germline V gene data show CDR1 as GTSNPN and CDR2 as SVGIG (reference sequence). The CDR3 is 13 residues long.

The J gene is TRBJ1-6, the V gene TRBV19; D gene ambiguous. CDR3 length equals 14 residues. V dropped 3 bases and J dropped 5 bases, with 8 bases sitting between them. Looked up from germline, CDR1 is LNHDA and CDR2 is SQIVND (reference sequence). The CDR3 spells CASSIPTDNSPLHF. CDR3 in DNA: TGTGCCAGTAGTATCCCCACAGATAATTCACCCCTCCACTTT.

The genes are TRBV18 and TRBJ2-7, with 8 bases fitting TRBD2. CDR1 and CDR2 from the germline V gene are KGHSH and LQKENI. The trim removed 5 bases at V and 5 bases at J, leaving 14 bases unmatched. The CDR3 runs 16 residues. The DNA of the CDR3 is TGTGCCAGCTCATCTATCGGGACTAGTGAGCTCCACGAGCAGTACTTC. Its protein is CASSSIGTSELHEQYF.

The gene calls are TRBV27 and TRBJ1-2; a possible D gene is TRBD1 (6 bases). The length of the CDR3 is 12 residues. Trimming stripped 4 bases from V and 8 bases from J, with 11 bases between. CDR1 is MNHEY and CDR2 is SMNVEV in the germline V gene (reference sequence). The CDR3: CASSSSDRGYTF. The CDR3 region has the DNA TGTGCCAGCAGTTCCTCTGACAGGGGCTACACCTTC.